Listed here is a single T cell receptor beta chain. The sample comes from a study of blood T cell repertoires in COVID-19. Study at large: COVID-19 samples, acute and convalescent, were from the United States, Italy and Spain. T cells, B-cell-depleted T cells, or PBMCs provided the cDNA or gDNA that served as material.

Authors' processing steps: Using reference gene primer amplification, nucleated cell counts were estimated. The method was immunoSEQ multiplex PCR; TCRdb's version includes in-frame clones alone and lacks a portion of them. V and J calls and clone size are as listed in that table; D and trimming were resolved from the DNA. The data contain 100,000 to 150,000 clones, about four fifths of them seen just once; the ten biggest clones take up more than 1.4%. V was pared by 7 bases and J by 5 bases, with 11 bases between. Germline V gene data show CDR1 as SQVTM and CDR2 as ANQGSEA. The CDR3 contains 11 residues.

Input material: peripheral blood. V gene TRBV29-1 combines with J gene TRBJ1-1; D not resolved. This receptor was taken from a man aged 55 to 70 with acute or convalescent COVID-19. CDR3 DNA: TGCAGCGCCGAGGGTTTTACTGAAGCTTTCTTT. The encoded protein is CSAEGFTEAFF.